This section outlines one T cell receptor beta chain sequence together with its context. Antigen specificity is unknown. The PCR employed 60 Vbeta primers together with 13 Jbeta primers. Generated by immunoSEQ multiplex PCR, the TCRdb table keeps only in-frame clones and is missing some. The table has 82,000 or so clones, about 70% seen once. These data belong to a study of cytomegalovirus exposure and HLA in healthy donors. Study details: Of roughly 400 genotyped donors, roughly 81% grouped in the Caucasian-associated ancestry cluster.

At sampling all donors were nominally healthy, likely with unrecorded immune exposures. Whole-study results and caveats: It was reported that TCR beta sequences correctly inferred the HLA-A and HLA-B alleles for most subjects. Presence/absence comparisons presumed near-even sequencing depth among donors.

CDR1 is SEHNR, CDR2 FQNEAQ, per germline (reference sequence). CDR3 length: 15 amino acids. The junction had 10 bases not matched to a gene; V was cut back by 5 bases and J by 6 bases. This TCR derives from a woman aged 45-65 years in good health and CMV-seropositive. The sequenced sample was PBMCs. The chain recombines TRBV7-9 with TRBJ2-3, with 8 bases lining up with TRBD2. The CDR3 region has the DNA TGTGCCAGCAGCCCGCGACCCACTAGCGGTGATACGCAGTATTTT. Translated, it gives CASSPRPTSGDTQYF.